The rows below give T cell receptor beta chains drawn from one sample of a study of Ad26.COV2.S vaccination and SARS-CoV-2 variants. Some clones are missing from TCRdb's copy, which holds only in-frame ones; the method was immunoSEQ multiplex PCR. The data contain roughly 400,000 clones, 80% to 95% of them seen just once; the ten biggest clones take up around 4.5%. Sequenced material: peripheral blood, taken in a trial of Ad26.COV2.S vaccine versus placebo. The origin of the receptors is a person aged 18-60 years who received the Ad26.COV2.S COVID-19 vaccine or a placebo. Both conserved end residues are part of each CDR3. Each record gives: CDR3 protein, CDR3 DNA, V gene, D gene, clone size, J gene. D genes are given only for firm matches. Clone size is shown for a subset of rows, as once, few, many or a class of expanded clone.

CDR3: CASSLEGGAFEGNTIYF
DNA: TGTGCCAGCAGCTTAGAGGGTGGGGCGTTCGAAGGAAACACCATATATTTT
V: TRBV7-2
D: NA
size: NA
J: TRBJ1-3

CDR3: CASSWDSYQPQHF
DNA: TGTGCCAGCAGTTGGGACAGTTATCAGCCCCAGCATTTT
V: TRBV27
D: TRBD1
size: NA
J: TRBJ1-5

CDR3: CASSLGPRNRRETQYF
DNA: TGTGCCAGCAGCTTGGGTCCCAGAAATCGGCGGGAGACCCAGTACTTC
V: TRBV13
D: NA
size: NA
J: TRBJ2-5

CDR3: CASSQESGRGQETQYF
DNA: TGTGCCAGCAGCCAAGAGAGCGGGAGGGGCCAAGAGACCCAGTACTTC
V: TRBV4-2
D: TRBD2
size: NA
J: TRBJ2-5

CDR3: CASSPTGGTGYTF
DNA: TGCGCCAGCAGCCCTACAGGGGGTACGGGCTACACCTTC
V: TRBV5-1
D: TRBD1
size: once
J: TRBJ1-2

CDR3: CAGGAGSYEQYF
DNA: TGTGCTGGGGGGGCAGGTTCCTACGAGCAGTACTTC
V: TRBV28
D: NA
size: NA
J: TRBJ2-7

CDR3: CASSLRTRAGEQYF
DNA: TGTGCCAGCAGTTTAAGGACCCGAGCGGGCGAGCAGTACTTC
V: TRBV28
D: NA
size: once
J: TRBJ2-7

CDR3: CASSHGLPRGTFF
DNA: TGCGCCAGCAGCCACGGACTCCCTCGGGGGACTTTCTTT
V: TRBV5-1
D: NA
size: NA
J: TRBJ1-1

CDR3: CASSQGPLGEQYF
DNA: TGTGCCAGCAGCCAAGGCCCGCTGGGGGAGCAGTACTTC
V: TRBV3-1/TRBV3-2
D: NA
size: NA
J: TRBJ2-7

CDR3: CASSTPGRRTYEQYF
DNA: TGTGCCAGCAGCACCCCCGGGAGGCGAACCTACGAGCAGTACTTC
V: TRBV28
D: TRBD2
size: NA
J: TRBJ2-7

CDR3: CASSPGTSSGGETQYF
DNA: TGTGCCAGCAGCCCCGGGACATCTTCGGGAGGGGAGACCCAGTACTTC
V: TRBV11-3
D: TRBD2
size: NA
J: TRBJ2-5

CDR3: CASSKGLAGINEQFF
DNA: TGTGCCAGCTCCAAGGGACTAGCGGGAATCAATGAGCAGTTCTTC
V: TRBV7-7
D: TRBD2
size: NA
J: TRBJ2-1

CDR3: CATNGKGTGELFF
DNA: TGTGCCACCAACGGAAAAGGAACCGGGGAGCTGTTTTTT
V: TRBV24-1
D: NA
size: NA
J: TRBJ2-2

CDR3: CASSLYFATNEKLFF
DNA: TGTGCCAGCAGCCTCTACTTTGCAACTAATGAAAAACTGTTTTTT
V: TRBV7-9
D: NA
size: NA
J: TRBJ1-4

CDR3: CASSLRELNTEAFF
DNA: TGTGCCAGCAGCTTACGGGAATTGAACACTGAAGCTTTCTTT
V: TRBV11-2
D: NA
size: NA
J: TRBJ1-1

CDR3: CASRLLQGAKQFF
DNA: TGTGCCAGCAGACTATTACAGGGGGCGAAGCAGTTCTTC
V: TRBV12-3/TRBV12-4
D: TRBD1
size: NA
J: TRBJ2-1

CDR3: CASSFLAGTYEQYF
DNA: TGTGCCAGCAGTTTTCTAGCGGGGACCTACGAGCAGTACTTC
V: TRBV28
D: TRBD2
size: NA
J: TRBJ2-7

CDR3: CASSPGGVPYEQYF
DNA: TGTGCCAGCAGCCCTGGCGGTGTCCCCTACGAGCAGTACTTC
V: TRBV5-6
D: NA
size: NA
J: TRBJ2-7

CDR3: CASSYLLVPDTQYF
DNA: TGTGCCAGCAGCTACCTACTAGTCCCAGATACGCAGTATTTT
V: TRBV7-8
D: NA
size: NA
J: TRBJ2-3

CDR3: CSAVDRGRSYGYTF
DNA: TGCAGCGCCGTGGACAGGGGGCGTAGCTATGGCTACACCTTC
V: TRBV29-1
D: TRBD1
size: NA
J: TRBJ1-2

CDR3: CASRGTSGSSDEQFF
DNA: TGTGCCAGCAGAGGAACTAGCGGGAGCAGCGATGAGCAGTTCTTC
V: TRBV3-1/TRBV3-2
D: TRBD2
size: NA
J: TRBJ2-1

CDR3: CASRREGHNEQFF
DNA: TGTGCCAGCAGACGGGAGGGACACAATGAGCAGTTCTTC
V: TRBV9
D: TRBD2
size: NA
J: TRBJ2-1

CDR3: CAIRPGLAGVGETQYF
DNA: TGTGCCATCAGGCCAGGACTAGCGGGAGTTGGGGAGACCCAGTACTTC
V: TRBV10-3
D: TRBD2
size: NA
J: TRBJ2-5

CDR3: CASHERGAYEQYF
DNA: TGTGCCAGCCACGAACGAGGCGCCTACGAGCAGTACTTC
V: TRBV7-2
D: NA
size: NA
J: TRBJ2-7

CDR3: CASSLEAGRTYNEQFF
DNA: TGTGCCAGCAGCTTAGAGGCCGGGAGGACCTACAATGAGCAGTTCTTC
V: TRBV7-2
D: TRBD2
size: once
J: TRBJ2-1

CDR3: CASSWDIEGNQPQHF
DNA: TGTGCCAGCAGCTGGGACATTGAGGGCAATCAGCCCCAGCATTTT
V: TRBV2
D: NA
size: NA
J: TRBJ1-5

CDR3: CASSIPGLAATETQYF
DNA: TGTGCCAGTAGTATCCCGGGACTAGCGGCTACAGAGACCCAGTACTTC
V: TRBV19
D: TRBD2
size: NA
J: TRBJ2-5

CDR3: CAWSVGSNTGELFF
DNA: TGTGCCTGGAGTGTAGGGTCGAACACCGGGGAGCTGTTTTTT
V: TRBV30
D: NA
size: NA
J: TRBJ2-2

CDR3: CASSLGRVGTDTQYF
DNA: TGTGCCAGCAGTTTAGGGCGGGTGGGCACAGATACGCAGTATTTT
V: TRBV27
D: NA
size: NA
J: TRBJ2-3

CDR3: CASNFAISYTF
DNA: TGTGCCAGCAATTTCGCAATCAGCTACACCTTC
V: TRBV6-5
D: NA
size: NA
J: TRBJ1-2

CDR3: CASTGRTSASYEQYF
DNA: TGTGCCAGCACCGGGAGGACTAGCGCATCCTACGAGCAGTACTTC
V: TRBV7-8
D: TRBD2
size: NA
J: TRBJ2-7

CDR3: CASSVVSSGGNYNEQFF
DNA: TGTGCCAGCAGCGTAGTGTCTAGCGGGGGCAACTACAATGAGCAGTTCTTC
V: TRBV9
D: TRBD2
size: NA
J: TRBJ2-1

CDR3: CASSPPEIGTDTQYF
DNA: TGTGCCAGCAGCCCCCCTGAGATCGGCACAGATACGCAGTATTTT
V: TRBV7-2
D: NA
size: few
J: TRBJ2-3

CDR3: CASSLGDRNEKLFF
DNA: TGCGCCAGCAGCTTGGGGGACAGAAATGAAAAACTGTTTTTT
V: TRBV5-1
D: TRBD1
size: NA
J: TRBJ1-4

CDR3: CASSFSDTLSSYEQYF
DNA: TGTGCCAGCAGTTTTTCTGACACCCTGAGCTCCTACGAGCAGTACTTC
V: TRBV27
D: NA
size: NA
J: TRBJ2-7

CDR3: CASSQGARREGNTGELFF
DNA: TGTGCCAGCTCTCAGGGGGCGAGGCGGGAGGGCAACACCGGGGAGCTGTTTTTT
V: TRBV9
D: NA
size: NA
J: TRBJ2-2

CDR3: CASSDLRRGRGYTF
DNA: TGTGCCAGCAGTGATCTCCGTCGGGGAAGGGGCTACACCTTC
V: TRBV25-1
D: NA
size: NA
J: TRBJ1-2